What follows are 23 T cell receptor beta chains derived from one specimen sequenced in a study of a mutant IDH1 vaccine in newly diagnosed glioma (dated by TCRdb to about 2021). According to the study, the label for this sample's time point signals: week 23, last vaccination. Every vaccine dose consisted of 300 ug of a 20-mer mutant IDH1 peptide in Montanide, administered subcutaneously together with topical imiquimod. No cognate antigen is known for these TCRs. The receptor library was made with the immunoSEQ multiplex PCR assay. Sourced from immuneACCESS, this table was stored by TCRdb with only in-frame sequences that have V and J called. A share of the clones is absent; for the studies checked, an unresolved V gene accounts for under half, and the remainder has no known explanation. Present in this sample are tens of thousands of clones, over 70% of which were seen just once. Around 5.8% of the sample rests with the top ten.

This specimen consisted of PBMCs, obtained from a glioma patient whose treatment included an IDH1 peptide vaccine. All receptors derive from a woman aged 35 to 49 with glioma. Some clones in this sample may be carry-over from other donors' samples.

This chain uses TRBV28 with TRBJ1-2, with D unclear. The V and J ends lost 2 bases and 0 bases respectively, with 10 bases between them. The CDR3 totals 15 residues. Germline assignment: CDR1 MDHEN and CDR2 SYDVKM. CDR3 protein: CASSLRSLANYGYTF. In DNA form, the CDR3 reads TGTGCCAGCAGTTTAAGGTCCCTAGCTAACTATGGCTACACCTTC.

The chain carries TRBV7-2 and TRBJ1-5; possibly TRBD1 for D (6 bases). The germline V gene encodes CDR1 SGHTA and CDR2 FQGNSA. V lost 5 bases to trimming and J lost 1 base, with 12 bases between them. This CDR3 contains 15 residues. In nucleotides, the CDR3 is TGTGCCAGCAGCAGACAGGCTGGGAGCAATCAGCCCCAGCATTTT. Residues: CASSRQAGSNQPQHF.

This clone was seen just once. The genes are TRBV4-3 and TRBJ2-3, with D possibly matching TRBD1 (6 bases). V lost 0 bases to trimming and J lost 2 bases, with 9 bases between them. The CDR3 consists of 15 residues. Per the germline V gene, CDR1 is LGHNA and CDR2 is YSLEER. The CDR3 nucleotides are TGCGCCAGCAGCCAAGAGAGGACAGACACAGATACGCAGTATTTT. It encodes CASSQERTDTDTQYF.

This clone was observed a few times. The chain carries TRBV7-9 and TRBJ1-1, with D unresolved. The germline V and J ends were trimmed by 5 bases and 5 bases, with 12 bases remaining between them. Germline V gene data show CDR1 as SEHNR and CDR2 as FQNEAQ (reference sequence). The CDR3 runs 13 residues. CDR3 residues: CASSQPGGTEAFF. In DNA form, the CDR3 reads TGTGCCAGCAGCCAACCGGGTGGGACTGAAGCTTTCTTT.

DNA for the CDR3: TGTGCCAGCAGCGTAGGGTATGAGGCAGGGGAGCCTGGGGCCAACGTCCTGACTTTC. As protein: CASSVGYEAGEPGANVLTF. The chain combines TRBV9 with TRBJ2-6, with D perhaps matching TRBD1 (6 bases). The length of the CDR3 is 19 residues. CDR1 is SGDLS and CDR2 is YYNGEE in the germline V gene. Trimming shortened V by 0 bases and J by 2 bases, and 18 bases separated the two germline ends.

The rearrangement links TRBV27 to TRBJ1-2, with a tentative D call TRBD1 (5 bases). Germline CDR1 reads MNHEY; CDR2 reads SMNVEV (reference sequence). V lost 10 bases, J lost 4 bases, and 16 bases lay in between. This CDR3 region has 13 residues. The CDR3 sequence: CATTTGGSYGYTF. For the CDR3, the DNA is TGTGCCACCACTACGGGGGGTTCCTATGGCTACACCTTC.

The chain joins TRBV12-5 to TRBJ1-2; D ambiguous. Germline assignment: CDR1 LGHNT and CDR2 FRNRAP. V was trimmed by 3 bases and J by 8 bases, leaving 13 bases between them. This CDR3 contains 13 residues. CDR3 sequence (DNA): TGTGCTAGTGGTTTCGGGTCCGCCAGGGGCTACACCTTC. It encodes CASGFGSARGYTF.

Sample share makes this clone medium-sized (0.01 to 0.1%). This rearrangement joins TRBV7-9 to TRBJ1-1; no firm D call. This CDR3 comprises 14 residues. Trimming removed 8 bases at V and 3 bases at J, with 16 bases between. Germline V gives CDR1 SEHNR, CDR2 FQNEAQ (reference sequence). CDR3: CASFSFGLDTEAFF. CDR3 DNA sequence: TGTGCCAGCTTTTCCTTCGGGTTGGACACTGAAGCTTTCTTT.

The genes are TRBV18 and TRBJ1-2; perhaps TRBD1 as D (5 bases). CDR3 size: 16 residues. CDR1 KGHSH and CDR2 LQKENI come from the germline V gene. V lost 3 bases and J lost 7, with 21 bases in between. CDR3 protein: CASSPRRDSPGGGYTF. CDR3 DNA sequence: TGTGCCAGCTCACCCCGCCGGGACTCCCCCGGGGGTGGCTACACCTTC.

This rearrangement joins TRBV7-3 to TRBJ2-1; 15 bases map to TRBD2. Losses at the gene ends were 6 bases for V and 7 bases for J; bases not matched to a gene: 7. The germline gives CDR1 SGHTA, CDR2 FQGTGA. CDR3 length equals 16 residues. The DNA for the CDR3 is TGTGCCAGCAGTCCCGACGGGACTAGCGGGGGGAATGAGCAGTTCTTC. This sequence encodes CASSPDGTSGGNEQFF.

This clone was detected once. This chain uses TRBV5-4 with TRBJ2-5; a possible D gene is TRBD1 (5 bases). Germline V gene data show CDR1 as SGHNT and CDR2 as YYREEE (reference sequence). This CDR3 is 16 amino acids long. Between the trimmed V and J ends, which lost 0 bases and 0 bases, there was a span of 12 bases. The chain's CDR3 is CASSLEGNRYQETQYF. The CDR3 region has the DNA TGTGCCAGCAGCTTGGAGGGTAACAGGTACCAAGAGACCCAGTACTTC.

A few counts support this clone. This chain uses TRBV6-6 with TRBJ1-2, with D unresolved. Germline assignment: CDR1 MNHNY and CDR2 SVGAGI (reference sequence). Trimming pared 6 bases from V and 3 bases from J, leaving 14 bases between. The CDR3 loop spans 14 amino acids. CDR3 in amino acids: CASSPGWEDYGYTF. CDR3 coding DNA: TGTGCCAGCAGCCCAGGATGGGAGGACTATGGCTACACCTTC.

The CDR3 loop is CASSLSGTGEKLFF. CDR3 nucleotide sequence: TGTGCCAGCAGCTTATCCGGGACCGGGGAAAAACTGTTTTTT. This chain connects TRBV7-8 to TRBJ1-4; perhaps TRBD1 as D (5 bases). This CDR3 has 14 residues. Germline V gives CDR1 SGHVS, CDR2 FQNEAQ. Trimming shortened V by 2 bases and J by 8 bases, and 12 bases separated the two germline ends.

This clone was detected once. The rearrangement links TRBV10-3 to TRBJ2-1, with no clear D. Looked up from germline, CDR1 is ENHRY and CDR2 is SYGVKD. This CDR3 spans 12 amino acids. Trimming stripped 2 bases from V and 9 bases from J, with 8 bases between. The DNA of the CDR3 is TGTGCCATCAGTGAGAGGGTCCTTGAGCAGTTCTTC. Amino acid sequence: CAISERVLEQFF.

The gene calls are TRBV12-5 and TRBJ1-2; 8 positions agree with TRBD1. The CDR3 contains 13 residues. Trimming took 5 bases from V and 6 from J; bases not matched to a gene: 5. Germline-derived CDR1 and CDR2 are LGHNT and FRNRAP. The CDR3 region has the DNA TGTGCTAGTGGTAGACAGGGGCTTCATGGCTACACCTTC. Its protein product is CASGRQGLHGYTF.

V gene TRBV28 combines with J gene TRBJ2-7, with 9 bases matching TRBD1. The germline V gene has CDR1 MDHEN and CDR2 SYDVKM. The V gene end was trimmed by 3 bases and the J gene end by 9 bases; junction bases not matched to a gene: 15. The CDR3 runs to 16 residues. The CDR3 coding sequence is TGTGCCAGCAGTTTTGGCGACCGGACAGGGGCCTATGGGCAGTACTTC. This codes for CASSFGDRTGAYGQYF.

The gene calls are TRBV19 and TRBJ2-3, with 8 bases that match TRBD2. CDR1 and CDR2 from the germline V gene are LNHDA and SQIVND (reference sequence). CDR3 size: 14 residues. Losses at the gene ends were 2 bases for V and 4 bases for J; bases not matched to a gene: 2. This chain's CDR3 is CASSIQLAADTQYF. DNA of the CDR3: TGTGCCAGTAGTATACAACTAGCGGCAGATACGCAGTATTTT.

The genes are TRBV10-3 and TRBJ2-3; 9 bases align to TRBD2. Germline V gene sequence: CDR1 ENHRY, CDR2 SYGVKD. The CDR3 spans 17 residues. V lost 3 bases, J lost 2 bases, and 9 bases stayed unmatched. The CDR3 loop is CAISDRRAGGDTDTQYF. For the CDR3, the DNA is TGTGCCATCAGTGACCGGAGAGCGGGGGGAGACACAGATACGCAGTATTTT.

V and J are TRBV5-1 and TRBJ1-3, with D tentatively TRBD1 (5 bases). V was clipped by 3 bases and J by 4 bases, with 11 bases between them. This CDR3 region has 14 residues. Germline assignment: CDR1 SGHRS and CDR2 YFSETQ. The CDR3 DNA is TGCGCCAGCAGCTCCGGCCCAGGGGGAAACACCATATATTTT. Translation: CASSSGPGGNTIYF.

This clone was detected a few times. The V call is TRBV2, the J call TRBJ1-2; D not resolved. CDR3 length: 12 residues. V was shortened by 7 bases and J by 4 bases, with 10 bases between the two germline ends. The germline gives CDR1 SNHLY, CDR2 FYNNEI. DNA for the CDR3: TGTGCCAGCACCAATGTGGGCTATGGCTACACCTTC. It codes for CASTNVGYGYTF.

The gene calls are TRBV10-3 and TRBJ2-7, with 10 nucleotides matching TRBD2. The CDR3 has 20 residues. J gave up 4 bases and V 4 bases, and 22 bases lay outside the gene matches. Germline CDR1 is ENHRY and CDR2 is SYGVKD. CDR3 sequence reads: CAISATRVLAGESILYEQYF. CDR3 DNA sequence: TGTGCCATCAGTGCCACGAGGGTTCTAGCGGGGGAATCGATTCTTTACGAGCAGTACTTC.

Comments on this clone: Other DNA sequences within the sample encode an identical CDR3. The rearrangement joins TRBV9 to TRBJ1-5, with D uncertain. The length of the CDR3 is 13 residues. CDR1 and CDR2 (germline): SGDLS, YYNGEE. The V and J ends lost 0 bases and 5 bases respectively, with 6 bases between them. Here the CDR3 DNA reads TGTGCCAGCAGCGTAGGCAGAGATCAGCCCCAGCATTTT. It encodes CASSVGRDQPQHF.

This sequence joins TRBV9 and TRBJ1-2; D unresolved. Trimming pared 3 bases from V and 6 bases from J, leaving 12 bases between. From germline, CDR1 is SGDLS and CDR2 YYNGEE. The CDR3 has 13 amino acids. CDR3: CASSAGRANGYTF. The CDR3 DNA reads TGTGCCAGCAGCGCCGGACGGGCCAATGGCTACACCTTC.